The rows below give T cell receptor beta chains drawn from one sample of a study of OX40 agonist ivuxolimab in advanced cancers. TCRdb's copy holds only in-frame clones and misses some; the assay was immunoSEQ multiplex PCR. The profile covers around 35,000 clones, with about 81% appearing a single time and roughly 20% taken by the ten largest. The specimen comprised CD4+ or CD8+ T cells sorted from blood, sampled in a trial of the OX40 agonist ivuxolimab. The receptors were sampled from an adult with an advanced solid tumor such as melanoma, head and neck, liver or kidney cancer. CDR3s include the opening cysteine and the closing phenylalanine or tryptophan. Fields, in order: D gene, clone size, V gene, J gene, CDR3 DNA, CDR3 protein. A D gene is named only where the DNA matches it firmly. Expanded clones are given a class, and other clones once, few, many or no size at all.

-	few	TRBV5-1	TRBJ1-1	TGCGCCAGCAGCTCTGTCCCCTCTGGGAACACTGAAGCTTTCTTT	CASSSVPSGNTEAFF
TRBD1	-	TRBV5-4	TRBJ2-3	TGTGCCAGCAGCCGTGCCGGGACAGGGTCGGATACGCAGTATTTT	CASSRAGTGSDTQYF
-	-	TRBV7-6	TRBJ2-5	TGTGCCAGCAGCTTATACGGAGGTGGGCAAGAGACCCAGTACTTC	CASSLYGGGQETQYF
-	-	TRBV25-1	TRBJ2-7	TGTGCCAGCACCCCGAGGGGGAAAACCTACGAGCAGTACTTC	CASTPRGKTYEQYF
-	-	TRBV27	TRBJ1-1	TGTGCCAGCAGTTTATCCAGGGGGAACACTGAAGCTTTCTTT	CASSLSRGNTEAFF
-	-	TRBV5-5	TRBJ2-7	TGTGCCAGCAGCTCGCCGGGACGGCAAACCTACGAGCAGTACTTC	CASSSPGRQTYEQYF
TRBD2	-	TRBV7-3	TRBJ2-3	TGTGCCAGCAGCTTAACGGTCGGGGGGGCCACTGATACGCAGTATTTT	CASSLTVGGATDTQYF
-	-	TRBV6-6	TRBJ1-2	TGTGCCAGCAGTTCATGGGGGCTTGGCTACACCTTC	CASSSWGLGYTF
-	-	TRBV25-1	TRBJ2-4	TGTGCCAGCAGCCGGGAAAACATTCAGTACTTC	CASSRENIQYF
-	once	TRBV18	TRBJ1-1	TGTGCCAGCTCACCTATCGGCAACACTGAAGCTTTCTTT	CASSPIGNTEAFF
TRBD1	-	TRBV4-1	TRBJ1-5	TGCGCCAGCAGCCAAGATAGAGGCAGGGGGACGGGACAGCCCCAGCATTTT	CASSQDRGRGTGQPQHF
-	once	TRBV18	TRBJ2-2	TGTGCCAGCTCACCGAGAGGAAACGCCGGGGAGCTGTTTTTT	CASSPRGNAGELFF
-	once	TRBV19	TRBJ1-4	TGTGCCAGTAGAAAGATTGCAACTAATGAAAAACTGTTTTTT	CASRKIATNEKLFF
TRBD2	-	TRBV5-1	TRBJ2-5	TGCGCCAGCAGGATGACTAGCGGGAGGGCCGGGTCCGAGACCCAGTACTTC	CASRMTSGRAGSETQYF
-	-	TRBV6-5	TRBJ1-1	TGTGCCAGCAGTCGGACCAGGAACACTGAAGCTTTCTTT	CASSRTRNTEAFF
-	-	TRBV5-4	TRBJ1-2	TGTGCCAGCAGCGCTTACAGGGTTCCTAACTATGGCTACACCTTC	CASSAYRVPNYGYTF
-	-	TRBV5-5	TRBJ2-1	TGTGCCAGCACCCGACTATGGAGCACCCGGGGCGATGAGCAGTTCTTC	CASTRLWSTRGDEQFF
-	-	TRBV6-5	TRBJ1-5	TGTGCCAGCAGGGCGGGACTTAGCAATCAGCCCCAGCATTTT	CASRAGLSNQPQHF
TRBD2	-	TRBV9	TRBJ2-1	TGTGCCAGCAGCGTAGTAAATCTAGCGGCCTACAATGAGCAGTTCTTC	CASSVVNLAAYNEQFF
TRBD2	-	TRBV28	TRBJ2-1	TGTGCCAGCACCCTAGCGGGAGGGCCTAGATACAATGAGCAGTTCTTC	CASTLAGGPRYNEQFF
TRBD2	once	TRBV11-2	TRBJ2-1	TGTGCCAGCAGTAGGACTAGCGGGGGTCTGAGAAGGGGAGGAAATGAGCAGTTCTTC	CASSRTSGGLRRGGNEQFF
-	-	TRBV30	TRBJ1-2	TGTGCCTGGAGTGTAGGACAGGGCTACACCTTC	CAWSVGQGYTF
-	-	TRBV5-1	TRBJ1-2	TGCGCCAGCAGCTTGGATTCGATCTATGGCTACACCTTC	CASSLDSIYGYTF
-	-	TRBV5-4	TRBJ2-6	TGTGCCAGCAGCTTGGATAGACTCTCTGGGGCCAACGTCCTGACTTTC	CASSLDRLSGANVLTF
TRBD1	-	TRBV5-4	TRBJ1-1	TGTGCCAGCAGCTTGGACAGGGGGCGAACTGAAGCTTTCTTT	CASSLDRGRTEAFF
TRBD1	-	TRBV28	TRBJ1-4	TGTGCCAGCAGGCAGGGGGCTCGGGAAAAACTGTTTTTT	CASRQGAREKLFF
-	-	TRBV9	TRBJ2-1	TGTGCCAGCAGCCCGACTACTCTCAATGAGCAGTTCTTC	CASSPTTLNEQFF
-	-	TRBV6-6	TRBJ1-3	TGTGCCAGCACCGCGCTGGGGTCTGGAAACACCATATATTTT	CASTALGSGNTIYF
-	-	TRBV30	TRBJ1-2	TGTGCCTGGAGGAAAAGATCTAGGGGCTACACCTTC	CAWRKRSRGYTF
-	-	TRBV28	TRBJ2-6	TGTGCCAGCTTCACCTCCGGGACTCCTTTCGGTGGGGCCAACGTCCTGACTTTC	CASFTSGTPFGGANVLTF
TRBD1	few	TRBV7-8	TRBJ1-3	TGTGCCAGCAGCTTTCAGGGGGCTTGGGGAAACACCATATATTTT	CASSFQGAWGNTIYF
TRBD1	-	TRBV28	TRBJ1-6	TGTGCCAGCAGTTCCCACGGGACAGGGTATTCACCCCTCCACTTT	CASSSHGTGYSPLHF
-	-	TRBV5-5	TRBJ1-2	TGTGCCAGCAGCTTGGCCGGGCCCAAACCCCTCGATGGCTACACCTTC	CASSLAGPKPLDGYTF
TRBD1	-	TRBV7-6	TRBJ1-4	TGTGCCAGCAGCGACAACAGGGGGACTAATGAAAAACTGTTTTTT	CASSDNRGTNEKLFF
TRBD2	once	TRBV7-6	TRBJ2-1	TGTGCCAGCAGCTTAGGACTAGCTAATGAGCAGTTCTTC	CASSLGLANEQFF
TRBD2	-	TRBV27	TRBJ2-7	TGTGCCAGCAAGACGCCCAGCGGGAGATCGCCGTACGAGCAGTACTTC	CASKTPSGRSPYEQYF
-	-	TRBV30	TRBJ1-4	TGTGCCTGGAGTGAGCATAGCCTGTCTACGGAAAAACTGTTTTTT	CAWSEHSLSTEKLFF
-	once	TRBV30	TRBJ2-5	TGTGCCTGGAGCGGCTTCTCCGGGGAGACCCAGTACTTC	CAWSGFSGETQYF